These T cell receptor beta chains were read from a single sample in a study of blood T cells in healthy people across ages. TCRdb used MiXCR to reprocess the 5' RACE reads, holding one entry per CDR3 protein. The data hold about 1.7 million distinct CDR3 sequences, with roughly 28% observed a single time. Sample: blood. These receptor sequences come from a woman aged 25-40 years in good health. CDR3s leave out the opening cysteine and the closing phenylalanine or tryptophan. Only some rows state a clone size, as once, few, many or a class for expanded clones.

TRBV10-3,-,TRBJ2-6,AIPRANSSGANVLT
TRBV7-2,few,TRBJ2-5,ASSPRLAGSQYQETQY
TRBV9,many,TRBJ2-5,ASSVMTQY
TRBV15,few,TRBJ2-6,ATSRDPDSSGANVLT
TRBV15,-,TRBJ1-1,ATSSTSWAEAF
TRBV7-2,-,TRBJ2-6,ASSRTSGGASGANVLT
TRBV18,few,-,ASSPVPAKEQY
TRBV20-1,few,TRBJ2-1,SFSGRYNEQF
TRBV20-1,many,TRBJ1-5,SARRTDYQPQH
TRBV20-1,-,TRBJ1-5,SAGRVGQPQH
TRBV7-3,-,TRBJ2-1,ASSLVSGAMNEQF
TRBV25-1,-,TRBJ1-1,ASSEGWGRAF
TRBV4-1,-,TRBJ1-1,ASSHLLRSPQGNTEAF
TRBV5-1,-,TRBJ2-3,ASSFNSGISTDTQY
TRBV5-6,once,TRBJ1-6,ASSYRAQGSPLH
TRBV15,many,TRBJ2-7,ATSRDIGYEQY
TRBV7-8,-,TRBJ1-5,ASSPDMLSQH
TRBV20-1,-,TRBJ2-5,SARETGTSVY
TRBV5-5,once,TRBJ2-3,VSSLAEGYTQY
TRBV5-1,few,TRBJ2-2,ASSPRAGGGDTGELF
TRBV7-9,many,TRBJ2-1,ASSSKPSGLDEQF
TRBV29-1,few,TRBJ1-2,SVEERLNYGYT
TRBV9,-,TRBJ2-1,ASSAGLLDSRGYDEQF
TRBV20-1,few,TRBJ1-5,SAIDRGDQPQH
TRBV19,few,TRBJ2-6,ASSIDPPGGANVLT
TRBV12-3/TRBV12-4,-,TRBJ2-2,ASRRDRGRTGELF
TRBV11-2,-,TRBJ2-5,ASSQTSGYQETQY
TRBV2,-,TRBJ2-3,ASTSPRQSTDTQY
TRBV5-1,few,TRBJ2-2,ASSGPGQGLGELF
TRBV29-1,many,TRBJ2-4,SVALRAKNIQY
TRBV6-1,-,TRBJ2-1,ASSGGQHYNEQF
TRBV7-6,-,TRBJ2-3,ASRPRRTDTQY
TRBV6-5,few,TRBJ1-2,ASSYGSTPLYGYT
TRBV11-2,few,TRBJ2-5,ASSPEMETQY
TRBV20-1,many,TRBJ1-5,SASAGYFGSNQPQH
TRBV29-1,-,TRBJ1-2,SVEYRANYGYT
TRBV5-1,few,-,ACNTGNEQY
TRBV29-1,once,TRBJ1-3,SVGSYGNTIY
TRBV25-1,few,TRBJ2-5,ASSEAAGGQETQY
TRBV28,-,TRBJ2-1,ASSPFPGSSYNEQF
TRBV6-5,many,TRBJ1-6,ASRYSREGNSPLH